Below, 14 T cell receptor beta chains from the same sample are listed, as sequenced in a study of memory CD4+ T cells and cytomegalovirus serostatus. The sort gate was single viable CD3+CD4+CD8-CD45RO+ cells for memory CD4+ T cells. Assay used: immunoSEQ multiplex PCR; TCRdb lists only in-frame clones, some missing. This table holds around 45,000 clones, roughly 80% found once. Sequenced sample: memory CD4+ T cells from blood. These receptors all stem from an adult in good health and CMV-seropositive.

The J gene is TRBJ1-1, the V gene TRBV7-3; D is ambiguous. V lost 5 bases to trimming and J lost 5 bases, with 12 bases between them. Germline loops: CDR1 SGHTA, CDR2 FQGTGA. The CDR3 length is 13 residues. CDR3 loop: CASSPSGETEAFF. The CDR3 nucleotides read TGTGCCAGCAGCCCTTCGGGAGAAACTGAAGCTTTCTTT.

V is TRBV14 and J is TRBJ2-7; unclear D gene. The V gene's germline CDR1 is SGHDN and CDR2 FVKESK. The V end lost 1 base, the J end lost 1 base, and 8 bases lay between the germline ends. The CDR3 loop spans 14 amino acids. The CDR3 loop reads CASSQVAGSYEQYF. CDR3 DNA: TGTGCCAGCAGCCAAGTGGCCGGATCCTACGAGCAGTACTTC. The full variable domain, its missing parts supplied by reference TRBV14 and TRBJ2-7, is EAGVTQFPSHSVIEKGQTVTLRCDPISGHDNLYWYRRVMGKEIKFLLHFVKESKQDESGMPNNRFLAERTGGTYSTLKVQPAELEDSGVYFCASSQVAGSYEQYFGPGTRLTVT.

The V call is TRBV5-4, the J call TRBJ2-7; possible D gene TRBD2, 7 bases. Between the trimmed V and J ends, which lost 0 bases and 7 bases, there was a span of 20 bases. Germline V gene lookup returns CDR1 SGHNT and CDR2 YYREEE (reference sequence). This CDR3 comprises 16 residues. The CDR3: CASSLDGATGGREQYF. In DNA form, the CDR3 reads TGTGCCAGCAGCTTGGACGGGGCGACCGGGGGGCGGGAGCAGTACTTC. Full variable domain (outside the CDR3, taken from reference TRBV5-4 and TRBJ2-7): ETGVTQSPTHLIKTRGQQVTLRCSSQSGHNTVSWYQQALGQGPQFIFQYYREEENGRGNFPPRFSGLQFPNYSSELNVNALELDDSALYLCASSLDGATGGREQYFGPGTRLTVT.

The chain uses TRBV7-2 and TRBJ2-1, with D possibly being TRBD1 or TRBD2 (5 bases each). The germline V gene has CDR1 SGHTA and CDR2 FQGNSA. This CDR3 is built from 16 residues. Trimming shortened V by 5 bases and J by 3 bases, and 17 bases separated the two germline ends. CDR3 coding DNA: TGTGCCAGCAGCCTAGATTCCTCAGGGAGCTACAATGAGCAGTTCTTC. Its translation: CASSLDSSGSYNEQFF.

The chain carries TRBV4-2 and TRBJ1-4; D is undetermined. The ends were cut back, 0 bases at V and 4 bases at J, with 9 bases in the middle. The CDR3 loop spans 15 amino acids. Germline-derived CDR1 and CDR2 are LGHNA and YNFKEQ. CDR3 residues: CASSQEAGINEKLFF. In DNA form, the CDR3 reads TGTGCCAGCAGCCAAGAAGCCGGAATTAATGAAAAACTGTTTTTT.

The chain uses TRBV9 and TRBJ2-7; possible D gene TRBD1, 6 bases. V was shortened by 3 bases and J by 2 bases, with 12 bases between the two germline ends. Germline CDR1 is SGDLS and CDR2 is YYNGEE. This CDR3 contains 14 residues. CDR3 region: CASSETGNPYEQYF. CDR3 coding DNA: TGTGCCAGCAGCGAGACAGGCAACCCCTACGAGCAGTACTTC. The whole variable domain, filled in from reference TRBV9 and TRBJ2-7, reads DSGVTQTPKHLITATGQRVTLRCSPRSGDLSVYWYQQSLDQGLQFLIQYYNGEERAKGNILERFSAQQFPDLHSELNLSSLELGDSALYFCASSETGNPYEQYFGPGTRLTVT.

The sample holds a few counts of this clone. V and J are TRBV19 and TRBJ2-2; 9 bases match TRBD2. Germline V gene data show CDR1 as LNHDA and CDR2 as SQIVND (reference sequence). CDR3 length: 13 amino acids. The V and J ends lost 6 bases and 6 bases, in that order; junction bases with no gene match: 2. The CDR3 loop reads CASRKRGAGELFF. DNA for the CDR3: TGTGCCAGTAGGAAGCGGGGGGCCGGGGAGCTGTTTTTT.

The chain has TRBV19 and TRBJ1-5, with D maybe TRBD1 (5 bases). Trimming removed 3 bases from V and 6 bases from J, with 18 bases in between. Germline V gives CDR1 LNHDA, CDR2 SQIVND (reference sequence). CDR3 size: 16 residues. The CDR3: CASSITSGQGGQPQHF. The CDR3 DNA is TGTGCCAGTAGTATTACGTCGGGGCAGGGCGGTCAGCCCCAGCATTTT. Combining the CDR3 with reference TRBV19 and TRBJ1-5 gives the whole variable domain DGGITQSPKYLFRKEGQNVTLSCEQNLNHDAMYWYRQDPGQGLRLIYYSQIVNDFQKGDIAEGYSVSREKKESFPLTVTSAQKNPTAFYLCASSITSGQGGQPQHFGDGTRLSIL.

V usage is TRBV5-1 and J usage is TRBJ2-1; no clear D gene. The CDR3 covers 13 residues. With 0 bases removed from V and 5 bases from J, the gap between germline ends came to 6 bases. Germline V lookup: CDR1 SGHRS, CDR2 YFSETQ. Written as DNA, the CDR3 is TGCGCCAGCAGCTTGGATGGAAACAATGAGCAGTTCTTC. Protein product: CASSLDGNNEQFF.

The CDR3, as DNA: TGTGCCAGCAGTTATCTCGTCCCCGGGGAGCTGTTTTTT. Its protein product is CASSYLVPGELFF. J is TRBJ2-2 and V is TRBV6-5; D ambiguous. Trimming stripped 3 bases from V and 6 bases from J, with 8 bases between. CDR3 length equals 13 residues. Germline loops: CDR1 MNHEY, CDR2 SVGAGI.

This clone was observed a few times. The chain recombines TRBV7-9 with TRBJ1-4; possibly TRBD1 for D (5 bases). From germline, CDR1 is SEHNR and CDR2 FQNEAQ (reference sequence). This CDR3 has 14 amino acids. The germline V and J ends were trimmed by 6 bases and 4 bases, with 12 bases remaining between them. In nucleotides, the CDR3 is TGTGCCAGCAGTATGGGACGGTATAATGAAAAACTGTTTTTT. It specifies CASSMGRYNEKLFF.

The chain employs TRBV14 and TRBJ1-4; maybe TRBD1 (5 bases). Germline-derived CDR1 and CDR2 are SGHDN and FVKESK. With 2 bases removed from V and 6 bases from J, the gap between germline ends came to 16 bases. The CDR3 totals 16 residues. The CDR3 sequence: CASSQSGWGRDEKLFF. CDR3 nucleotides: TGTGCCAGCAGCCAAAGCGGTTGGGGCCGGGATGAAAAACTGTTTTTT.

The CDR3 is CSGQGQETQYF. CDR3 DNA: TGCAGTGGACAGGGTCAAGAGACCCAGTACTTC. The J gene is TRBJ2-5, the V gene TRBV20-1; TRBD1 agrees at 7 bases. The CDR3 has 11 amino acids. Germline CDR1 reads DFQATT; CDR2 reads SNEGSKA (reference sequence). Unmatched junction bases numbered 1, after V lost 7 bases and J lost 2 bases.

The rearrangement links TRBV18 to TRBJ1-1; the D gene is possibly TRBD1 (6 bases). From germline, CDR1 is KGHSH and CDR2 LQKENI. CDR3 length: 17 amino acids. The V gene lost 2 bases and the J gene lost 0 bases, with 16 bases spanning the gap. CDR3 sequence reads: CASSPLTGLGLNTEAFF. In DNA, the CDR3 is TGTGCCAGCTCACCATTAACAGGGCTCGGGCTGAACACTGAAGCTTTCTTT.